These 8 T cell receptor beta chains originate from one sample sequenced in a study of PD-1 blockade in classical Hodgkin lymphoma. Method: immunoSEQ multiplex PCR; TCRdb's copy keeps in-frame clones and lacks some. The data show 40,000 or so clones, 60% to 85% seen once. No patient escaped relapse after autologous stem cell transplantation, and brentuximab vedotin exposure varied. Sequenced here: peripheral blood mononuclear cells (PBMCs), sampled at baseline. These receptors originate from a human donor with classical Hodgkin lymphoma.

This chain links TRBV15 with TRBJ2-5; the D gene could be TRBD1 or TRBD2 (6 bases each). Looked up from germline, CDR1 is LNHNV and CDR2 is YYDKDF (reference sequence). The CDR3 is 16 amino acids. V was shortened by 0 bases and J by 4 bases, with 15 bases between the two germline ends. CDR3 in amino acids: CATSRDRSRGGETQYF. CDR3 nucleotides: TGTGCCACCAGCAGAGATCGGAGCAGGGGAGGAGAGACCCAGTACTTC.

This clone turned up a few times. This chain links TRBV7-3 with TRBJ1-1; 7 nucleotides match TRBD1. Germline V gene sequence: CDR1 SGHTA, CDR2 FQGTGA. Trimming at V came to 5 bases and at J to 5 bases, leaving 14 bases not matched to a gene. This CDR3 comprises 16 residues. The CDR3 sequence: CASSIDAGGGLTEAFF. In nucleotides, the CDR3 is TGTGCCAGCAGCATAGACGCAGGAGGGGGCCTGACTGAAGCTTTCTTT. Based on the CDR3 plus reference TRBV7-3 and TRBJ1-1, the full variable domain is GAGVSQTPSNKVTEKGKYVELRCDPISGHTALYWYRQSLGQGPEFLIYFQGTGAADDSGLPNDRFFAVRPEGSVSTLKIQRTERGDSAVYLCASSIDAGGGLTEAFFGQGTRLTVV.

This clone was picked up a small number of times. The gene calls are TRBV28 and TRBJ1-5; weak D call: TRBD1 (6 bases). V shed 6 bases and J shed 2 bases, with 14 bases lying between them. Germline V gives CDR1 MDHEN, CDR2 SYDVKM. The length of the CDR3 is 15 residues. The CDR3 nucleotides are TGTGCCAGCAGCCTAGGGGGAGCGGGCAATCAGCCCCAGCATTTT. Amino acids: CASSLGGAGNQPQHF. Full variable domain (rest looked up from reference TRBV28 and TRBJ1-5): DVKVTQSSRYLVKRTGEKVFLECVQDMDHENMFWYRQDPGLGLRLIYFSYDVKMKEKGDIPEGYSVSREKKERFSLILESASTNQTSMYLCASSLGGAGNQPQHFGDGTRLSIL.

This clone was detected once. The V gene is TRBV7-9, the J gene TRBJ2-1; 10 bases agree with TRBD2. The junction had 8 bases not matched to a gene; V was cut back by 6 bases and J by 6 bases. Germline-derived CDR1 and CDR2 are SEHNR and FQNEAQ (reference sequence). The CDR3 is 15 amino acids. CDR3 in amino acids: CASRAGTSAINEQFF. For the CDR3, the DNA is TGTGCCAGCAGGGCCGGGACTAGCGCGATCAATGAGCAGTTCTTC. The variable domain in full, completed from reference TRBV7-9 and TRBJ2-1, reads DTGVSQNPRHKITKRGQNVTFRCDPISEHNRLYWYRQTLGQGPEFLTYFQNEAQLEKSRLLSDRFSAERPKGSFSTLEIQRTEQGDSAMYLCASRAGTSAINEQFFGPGTRLTVL.

V is TRBV6-6 and J is TRBJ2-5, with D hard to call. The length of the CDR3 is 12 residues. CDR1 MNHNY and CDR2 SVGAGI come from the germline V gene (reference sequence). The V gene lost 4 bases and the J gene lost 0 bases, with 3 bases spanning the gap. CDR3 sequence (DNA): TGTGCCAGCAGTTCCGACCAAGAGACCCAGTACTTC. Translating it yields CASSSDQETQYF.

This chain connects TRBV10-1 to TRBJ1-4; D unclear. The CDR3 has 13 amino acids. Germline loops: CDR1 WNHNN, CDR2 SYGVQD (reference sequence). V shed 8 bases and J shed 3 bases, with 10 bases lying between them. As DNA, the CDR3 is TGCGCCAGCCCTGTAGGCCCTAATGAAAAACTGTTTTTT. Its protein is CASPVGPNEKLFF.

The chain links TRBV7-9 to TRBJ2-1; no reliable D call. V dropped 5 bases and J dropped 7 bases, with 12 bases sitting between them. The CDR3 loop spans 13 amino acids. CDR1 SEHNR and CDR2 FQNEAQ come from the germline V gene (reference sequence). CDR3 nucleotides: TGTGCCAGCAGCCCCTGGGGTCAGAATGAGCAGTTCTTC. It yields the protein CASSPWGQNEQFF.

This clone turned up a few times. V and J are TRBV7-9 and TRBJ1-3; unclear D gene. Trimming took off 4 bases at V and 3 bases at J, with 7 bases between the two ends. CDR1 is SEHNR, CDR2 FQNEAQ, per germline (reference sequence). The length of the CDR3 is 13 residues. In nucleotides, the CDR3 is TGTGCCAGCAGCTCCGCGGGTGGAAACACCATATATTTT. Protein sequence: CASSSAGGNTIYF.